Listed below are T cell receptor beta chains from one sample, sequenced in a study of blood T cell repertoires in COVID-19. Sequencing was performed with immunoSEQ multiplex PCR; in TCRdb, only in-frame clones are kept and a portion is missing. The sample consists of 150,000 or so clones, 70% to 90% of them appearing once. Sequenced input: peripheral blood. The receptors were sampled from a woman in her seventies with acute or convalescent COVID-19. Each CDR3 is given with its conserved first and last residue. Each record gives: V gene, D gene, clone size, J gene, CDR3 DNA, CDR3 protein. A D gene is named only where the DNA matches it firmly. Part of the rows lack a size; the others show once, few, many or a class for expanded clones.

TRBV28	TRBD2	NA	TRBJ2-3	TGTGCCAGCAGTCGGGGACTAGCGGGGGGGCAATCCGATACGCAGTATTTT	CASSRGLAGGQSDTQYF
TRBV7-2	TRBD2	NA	TRBJ2-5	TGTGCCAGCAGCTTTCCTAGCGGGGGGCCTCAACAGACCCAGTACTTC	CASSFPSGGPQQTQYF
TRBV5-5	NA	NA	TRBJ1-2	TGTGCCAGCAGCTTGGGCCCAACAGGGAACTATGGCTACACCTTC	CASSLGPTGNYGYTF
TRBV7-6	TRBD1	NA	TRBJ1-2	TGTGCCAGCAGCCAACAGGGGGCGTATGGCTACACCTTC	CASSQQGAYGYTF
TRBV15	NA	NA	TRBJ1-4	TGTGCCACCAGCAGAGTTAGGGAGGAGGGTGAAAAACTGTTTTTT	CATSRVREEGEKLFF
TRBV13	TRBD1	NA	TRBJ1-1	TGTGCCAGCAGCCCAAACAGGGGGCCTGAAGCTTTCTTT	CASSPNRGPEAFF
TRBV14	TRBD1	NA	TRBJ1-4	TGTGCCAGCCGCCGGGGACAGGGCATTGAAAAACTGTTTTTT	CASRRGQGIEKLFF
TRBV29-1	TRBD2	NA	TRBJ2-5	TGCAGCGTTGTCAGATCCGGGACTAGGGAGACCCAGTACTTC	CSVVRSGTRETQYF
TRBV7-9	NA	NA	TRBJ2-2	TGTGCCAGCAGCTTCGGGTCTGGCGGGCGATCTTCGTACGGGGAGCTGTTTTTT	CASSFGSGGRSSYGELFF
TRBV3-1/TRBV3-2	TRBD2	once	TRBJ2-3	TGTGCCAGCAGCCGGCGGACTAGCGGGGCCACAGATACGCAGTATTTT	CASSRRTSGATDTQYF
TRBV6-6	NA	NA	TRBJ2-7	TGTGCCAGCAGGGGGATCACAGGGTCCCCTGGCGAGCAGTACTTC	CASRGITGSPGEQYF
TRBV29-1	NA	NA	TRBJ1-4	TGCAGCGTTGCGGAGACTATTAATGAAAAACTGTTTTTT	CSVAETINEKLFF
TRBV18	NA	few	TRBJ1-1	TGTGCCAGCTCACCCGACGCGGGAGGAACTGAAGCTTTCTTT	CASSPDAGGTEAFF
TRBV3-1/TRBV3-2	NA	NA	TRBJ1-1	TGTGCCAGCAGCCAAACGGGGGTGCCCACTGGGGCTTTCTTT	CASSQTGVPTGAFF
TRBV3-1/TRBV3-2	NA	NA	TRBJ2-7	TGTGCCAGCAGCCAAGTTGCAGCCTACGAGCAGTACTTC	CASSQVAAYEQYF
TRBV18	NA	NA	TRBJ2-1	TGTGCCAGCTCACCCCCGAAGGGGACTTCCTACAATGAGCAGTTCTTC	CASSPPKGTSYNEQFF
TRBV7-8	TRBD2	NA	TRBJ2-1	TGTGCCAGCAGCTTAGCTAGCGGGGGGGCGGTTGAGCAGTTCTTC	CASSLASGGAVEQFF
TRBV5-1	TRBD1	NA	TRBJ2-2	TGCGCCAGCAGCTTGGGCAGGGGGCAAGGCGGGGAGCTGTTTTTT	CASSLGRGQGGELFF
TRBV28	NA	NA	TRBJ2-1	TGTGCCAGCAGTTTCTGGGTAGTACCCTCCCCTAGCTCCTACAATGAGCAGTTCTTC	CASSFWVVPSPSSYNEQFF
TRBV3-1/TRBV3-2	NA	NA	TRBJ1-3	TGTGCCAGCAGCCAGACGCGGGATGCTGGAAACACCATATATTTT	CASSQTRDAGNTIYF
TRBV5-6	NA	once	TRBJ1-2	TGTGCCAGCAGCAGGGGGGGAGAGATTAACTATGGCTACACCTTC	CASSRGGEINYGYTF
TRBV27	NA	NA	TRBJ2-1	TGTGCCAGCAGTTTATTGTCGACAGGATCTGACAATGAGCAGTTCTTC	CASSLLSTGSDNEQFF
TRBV5-1	TRBD1	NA	TRBJ1-2	TGCGCCAGCAGCTCTTGGACAGGTCCGGGCTATGGCTACACCTTC	CASSSWTGPGYGYTF
TRBV19	NA	NA	TRBJ2-1	TGTGCCAGCCGGCGGGTCGGAGCCAACAATGAGCAGTTCTTC	CASRRVGANNEQFF
TRBV5-1	NA	NA	TRBJ1-1	TGCGCCAGCAGCTTCCAGGGGAAGAACACTGAAGCTTTCTTT	CASSFQGKNTEAFF
TRBV18	NA	NA	TRBJ1-1	TGTGCCAGCTCACGCCAAGGGGGCACTGAAGCTTTCTTT	CASSRQGGTEAFF
TRBV7-9	TRBD1	NA	TRBJ2-2	TGTGCCAGCAGCTCCCGGGACAGGGGGCTTGGGACCGGGGAGCTGTTTTTT	CASSSRDRGLGTGELFF
TRBV20-1	NA	NA	TRBJ1-2	TGCAGTGCTAGTATTCCATTTAACTATGGCTACACCTTC	CSASIPFNYGYTF
TRBV7-9	TRBD1	NA	TRBJ1-5	TGTGCCAGCAGCGGACAGGGGGGTAATCAGCCCCAGCATTTT	CASSGQGGNQPQHF
TRBV18	TRBD1	NA	TRBJ1-5	TGTGCCAGCTCGACTACAGGGGGCGATCAGCCCCAGCATTTT	CASSTTGGDQPQHF
TRBV2	NA	NA	TRBJ1-6	TGTGCCAGTTACTCGGCCGGGAGGGGTTATAATTCACCCCTCCACTTT	CASYSAGRGYNSPLHF
TRBV6-2/TRBV6-3	TRBD2	NA	TRBJ2-7	TGTGCCAGCAGTTACCTTCGTGGGGAGGGTTACGAGCAGTACTTC	CASSYLRGEGYEQYF
TRBV5-1	NA	NA	TRBJ2-7	TGCGCCAGCAGGACTACCGATTACGAGCAGTACTTC	CASRTTDYEQYF
TRBV19	TRBD1	NA	TRBJ1-2	TGTGCCAGTAGAGCGAGGACAGGGCCCTTTTATGGCTACACCTTC	CASRARTGPFYGYTF
TRBV6-1	TRBD1	NA	TRBJ2-5	TGTGCCAGCAGTGAAATCAATTCGGGACAGGGGGTCTCGGTGGAGACCCAGTACTTC	CASSEINSGQGVSVETQYF
TRBV10-2	NA	few	TRBJ1-3	TGCGCCAGCAGTAACGACAGGTTCTCTGGAAACACCATATATTTT	CASSNDRFSGNTIYF
TRBV7-8	NA	NA	TRBJ2-7	TGTGCCAGCAGCCAACATCAGGGGCCCTCCTACGAGCAGTACTTC	CASSQHQGPSYEQYF
TRBV28	NA	NA	TRBJ1-5	TGTGCCAGCAGTTTATTGCCAGGGAGGGCAGGTCAGCCCCAGCATTTT	CASSLLPGRAGQPQHF
TRBV19	NA	NA	TRBJ1-1	TGTGCCAGTAGTAAACGGGAGAACACTGAAGCTTTCTTT	CASSKRENTEAFF
TRBV28	TRBD1	NA	TRBJ1-6	TGTGCCAGCAGTACAAGACAGGGCTATAATTCACCCCTCCACTTT	CASSTRQGYNSPLHF
TRBV7-9	NA	NA	TRBJ1-1	TGTGCCAGCATCTGGGGAGCGAACACTGAAGCTTTCTTT	CASIWGANTEAFF
TRBV9	NA	NA	TRBJ2-2	TGTGCCAGCACCCCCGGTGATCACACCGGGGAGCTGTTTTTT	CASTPGDHTGELFF
TRBV3-1/TRBV3-2	NA	NA	TRBJ2-2	TGTGCCAGCAGCCAAGGGGTGGGGCGGGAGCTGTTTTTT	CASSQGVGRELFF
TRBV12-1	NA	NA	TRBJ2-3	TGTGCCAGCCCCTGGGGGACATTTAGCACAGATACGCAGTATTTT	CASPWGTFSTDTQYF
TRBV5-4	TRBD2	NA	TRBJ2-1	TGTGCCAGCAGCTTCGACACTAGCGGGGGGAATGAGCAGTTCTTC	CASSFDTSGGNEQFF
TRBV10-1	TRBD1	NA	TRBJ1-6	TGCGCCAGCTCTCCCGGGACAGGATATAATTCACCCCTCCACTTT	CASSPGTGYNSPLHF
TRBV3-1/TRBV3-2	NA	NA	TRBJ1-2	TGTGCCAGCAGCCATCATACAGAAAACTATGGCTACACCTTC	CASSHHTENYGYTF
TRBV6-8	TRBD2	NA	TRBJ2-1	TGTGCCAGCAGTTACTTCGTCCGGGGGGGGGACTCCCTCGAGCAGTTCTTC	CASSYFVRGGDSLEQFF
TRBV19	NA	NA	TRBJ1-6	TGTGCCAGTAGGCCTAGGGACAATAATTCACCCCTCCACTTT	CASRPRDNNSPLHF
TRBV19	NA	NA	TRBJ1-6	TGTGCCAGTAGTATAAGTCGGGACACTACTTCACCCCTCCACTTT	CASSISRDTTSPLHF